Listed here are 23 T cell receptor beta chains from one sample, sequenced in a study of T cell responses to AZD1222 COVID-19 vaccine. Here immunoSEQ multiplex PCR was the method, and the copy in TCRdb shows in-frame clones only, minus some. The sample consists of 80,000 to 130,000 clones, approximately 87% of them appearing once. Sequenced material: peripheral blood, taken on day 0 of AZD1222 vaccination. The receptor set was obtained from an adult in good health.

The chain is built from TRBV6-2 or TRBV6-3 and TRBJ1-1, with D possibly TRBD1 on 6 matching bases. V gave up 6 bases and J gave up 8 bases, with 19 bases separating them. Germline CDR1 MNHEY, CDR2 SVGEGT. This CDR3 has 14 amino acids. CDR3 nucleotide sequence: TGTGCCAGCAGCATTAAAAAGACAGGCGCAGAAGCTTTCTTT. It is translated as CASSIKKTGAEAFF.

The rearrangement uses TRBV4-3 and TRBJ2-3; TRBD1 agrees at 8 bases. The CDR3 has 18 residues. Germline assignment: CDR1 LGHNA and CDR2 YSLEER. After removal of 1 base from V and 4 bases from J, the junction contained 13 bases not matched to a gene. The DNA of the CDR3 is TGCGCCAGCAGCCAAGGGACTTGGACAGGGTGGGGTGCAGATACGCAGTATTTT. This codes for CASSQGTWTGWGADTQYF.

The chain couples TRBV5-4 to TRBJ1-1, with D hard to call. Germline V gene sequence: CDR1 SGHNT, CDR2 YYREEE (reference sequence). The germline V and J ends were trimmed by 7 bases and 3 bases, with 16 bases remaining between them. The CDR3 is made up of 14 amino acids. This chain's CDR3 is CASVPRGRDTEAFF. Written as DNA, the CDR3 is TGTGCCAGCGTCCCCCGTGGGCGGGACACTGAAGCTTTCTTT. The variable domain in full, completed from reference TRBV5-4 and TRBJ1-1, reads ETGVTQSPTHLIKTRGQQVTLRCSSQSGHNTVSWYQQALGQGPQFIFQYYREEENGRGNFPPRFSGLQFPNYSSELNVNALELDDSALYLCASVPRGRDTEAFFGQGTRLTVV.

This clone showed up just once. This sequence joins TRBV4-1 and TRBJ2-4; D unresolved. There are 17 residues in the CDR3. V was shortened by 0 bases and J by 4 bases, with 16 bases between the two germline ends. In germline, CDR1 is MGHRA, CDR2 YSYEKL. CDR3: CASSQETAVITKNIQYF. The CDR3 DNA reads as TGCGCCAGCAGCCAAGAAACCGCAGTTATTACTAAAAACATTCAGTACTTC.

The chain has TRBV30 and TRBJ1-2, with 9 bases aligning to TRBD1. The germline gives CDR1 GTSNPN, CDR2 SVGIG (reference sequence). Losses at the gene ends were 6 bases for V and 6 bases for J; bases not matched to a gene: 8. The CDR3 runs 13 residues. CDR3 coding DNA: TGTGCCTGTCAGACAGGGGGTGGGAATGGCTACACCTTC. Translating gives CACQTGGGNGYTF. Full variable domain (rest looked up from reference TRBV30 and TRBJ1-2): SQTIHQWPATLVQPVGSPLSLECTVEGTSNPNLYWYRQAAGRGLQLLFYSVGIGQISSEVPQNLSASRPQDRQFILSSKKLLLSDSGFYLCACQTGGGNGYTFGSGTRLTVV.

The V and J genes are TRBV6-6 and TRBJ2-1; TRBD2 matches at 11 bases. Germline CDR1 and CDR2: MNHNY and SVGAGI (reference sequence). There are 15 residues in the CDR3. Trimming took 7 bases from V and 6 from J; bases not matched to a gene: 8. The DNA of the CDR3 is TGTGCCAGCACCGTAGGAACTAGCGGGGGCAATGAGCAGTTCTTC. This gives the protein CASTVGTSGGNEQFF.

The chain combines TRBV11-3 with TRBJ2-7; the match to TRBD2 covers 7 bases. The CDR3 has 13 residues. Germline V gene data show CDR1 as SGHNT and CDR2 as YENEEA. Trimming removed 5 bases from V and 4 bases from J; junction bases left unmatched: 5. The CDR3 loop is CASSPGGSYEQYF. The CDR3 region has the DNA TGTGCCAGCAGCCCGGGGGGTTCTTACGAGCAGTACTTC.

This clone was detected once. This chain joins TRBV9 and TRBJ1-5, with TRBD1 matching over 7 bases. V lost 4 bases and J lost 4; bases outside the gene matches: 2. CDR3 length: 13 amino acids. Germline V gene sequence: CDR1 SGDLS, CDR2 YYNGEE. The CDR3 region is CASSPGGNQPQHF. Here the CDR3 DNA reads TGTGCCAGCAGCCCAGGGGGTAATCAGCCCCAGCATTTT.

The chain joins TRBV2 to TRBJ1-1; possibly TRBD1 for D (5 bases). The CDR3 consists of 15 residues. With 6 bases removed from V and 3 bases from J, the gap between germline ends came to 17 bases. Germline CDR1 SNHLY, CDR2 FYNNEI. The CDR3 sequence is CASRLGWAGDTEAFF. CDR3 in DNA: TGTGCCAGCAGACTCGGGTGGGCGGGGGACACTGAAGCTTTCTTT. The full variable domain, completed using reference TRBV2 and TRBJ1-1, is EPEVTQTPSHQVTQMGQEVILRCVPISNHLYFYWYRQILGQKVEFLVSFYNNEISEKSEIFDDQFSVERPDGSNFTLKIRSTKLEDSAMYFCASRLGWAGDTEAFFGQGTRLTVV.

The chain combines TRBV18 with TRBJ1-1, with 9 bases that match TRBD1. The germline CDR1 and CDR2 sequences are KGHSH and LQKENI. The V segment lost 2 bases and the J segment 4 bases; nucleotides outside the gene matches: 2. The CDR3 covers 14 residues. For the CDR3, the DNA is TGTGCCAGCTCACCAAGGGACAGGGCCACTGAAGCTTTCTTT. Translated, it gives CASSPRDRATEAFF.

The rearrangement links TRBV6-5 to TRBJ2-5; no reliable D call. Looked up from germline, CDR1 is MNHEY and CDR2 is SVGAGI. Between the trimmed V and J ends, which lost 4 bases and 4 bases, there was a span of 7 bases. CDR3 length: 12 amino acids. The CDR3 DNA reads as TGTGCCAGCAGTTTCAACGTAGAGACCCAGTACTTC. It codes for CASSFNVETQYF.

This clone turned up a few times. The rearrangement uses TRBV2 and TRBJ1-2; 8 positions match TRBD1. The CDR3 is 13 amino acids. Germline CDR1 SNHLY, CDR2 FYNNEI. The V segment lost 4 bases and the J segment 2 bases; nucleotides outside the gene matches: 0. CDR3 bases: TGTGCCAGCAGTGGACAGGGGAACTATGGCTACACCTTC. Translating gives CASSGQGNYGYTF.

V and J are TRBV19 and TRBJ2-2; 9 nucleotides align to TRBD1. The germline V gene encodes CDR1 LNHDA and CDR2 SQIVND (reference sequence). V dropped 8 bases and J dropped 5; count of bases not matched to a gene: 6. CDR3 size: 14 residues. CDR3 in amino acids: CASSGTGITGELFF. The CDR3, as DNA: TGTGCCAGTTCCGGGACAGGGATTACCGGGGAGCTGTTTTTT.

The rearrangement joins TRBV3-1 (or the pseudogene TRBV3-2) to TRBJ1-4, with TRBD1 as a possible D gene (5 bases). V dropped 4 bases and J dropped 6 bases, with 9 bases sitting between them. This CDR3 has 13 residues. The germline gives CDR1 LGHDT, CDR2 YNNKEL (reference sequence). The CDR3 DNA follows: TGTGCCAGCAGCCTACGGGGGGATGAAAAACTGTTTTTT. This codes for CASSLRGDEKLFF.

This clone was seen a few times. V gene TRBV19 combines with J gene TRBJ1-3; tentative D call: TRBD1 (5 bases). Trimming shortened V by 2 bases and J by 0 bases, and 29 bases separated the two germline ends. Germline-derived CDR1 and CDR2 are LNHDA and SQIVND (reference sequence). The CDR3 has 22 residues. In DNA, the CDR3 is TGTGCCAGTAGTATAAGCAGCACGAAGAGGGGTACGGCCTCGGGCTCTGGAAACACCATATATTTT. Amino acids: CASSISSTKRGTASGSGNTIYF.

In this sample, this clone turned up once. The V and J genes are TRBV6-5 and TRBJ1-2; 8 bases are a match to TRBD1. The CDR3 covers 15 residues. Germline V lookup: CDR1 MNHEY, CDR2 SVGAGI. The V and J ends lost 5 bases and 4 bases, in that order; junction bases with no gene match: 9. Here the CDR3 DNA reads TGTGCCAGCAGTCCGGGACAGGACCAATCCTATGGCTACACCTTC. It codes for CASSPGQDQSYGYTF.

This rearrangement joins TRBV29-1 to TRBJ2-7, with a tentative D call TRBD2 (5 bases). Germline V lookup: CDR1 SQVTM, CDR2 ANQGSEA. The length of the CDR3 is 17 residues. Trimming removed 1 base from V and 0 bases from J, with 19 bases in between. CDR3: CSVEGVGLVGDSYEQYF. As DNA, the CDR3 is TGCAGCGTTGAAGGAGTTGGGCTTGTGGGAGACTCCTACGAGCAGTACTTC.

The CDR3 DNA reads as TGTGCCAGCAGCGGGACAGAAAGTTGGGAGCAGTTCTTC. Its translation is CASSGTESWEQFF. The chain is built from TRBV6-5 and TRBJ2-1; 7 bases map to TRBD1. V lost 6 bases, J lost 10 bases, and 9 bases stayed unmatched. The germline V gene encodes CDR1 MNHEY and CDR2 SVGAGI. CDR3 size: 13 residues.

This chain uses TRBV9 with TRBJ1-2; 10 positions agree with TRBD1. V trimming: 3 bases; J trimming: 3 bases; junction bases outside the gene matches: 5. The CDR3 extends over 15 amino acids. Germline values: CDR1 SGDLS, CDR2 YYNGEE. CDR3 amino acids: CASSGRQGADYGYTF. As DNA, the CDR3 is TGTGCCAGCAGCGGGAGACAGGGGGCGGACTATGGCTACACCTTC.

This sequence joins TRBV7-9 and TRBJ2-5; a possible D gene is TRBD2 (7 bases). CDR1 and CDR2 (germline): SEHNR, FQNEAQ (reference sequence). The CDR3 consists of 14 residues. V was cut by 6 bases and J by 2 bases, with 13 bases left in between. In DNA form, the CDR3 reads TGTGCCAGCAGAATAGGGGGGGTTCAAGAGACCCAGTACTTC. Amino acid sequence: CASRIGGVQETQYF.

This clone was observed once. Other DNA sequences within the sample encode an identical CDR3. The genes are TRBV18 and TRBJ1-1; D unresolved. V dropped 3 bases and J dropped 1 base, with 6 bases sitting between them. Germline V lookup: CDR1 KGHSH, CDR2 LQKENI. The CDR3 spans 13 residues. The chain's CDR3 is CASSPAENTEAFF. In DNA form, the CDR3 reads TGTGCCAGCTCACCGGCAGAGAACACTGAAGCTTTCTTT.

This chain connects TRBV9 to TRBJ1-6; 9 positions agree with TRBD1. Germline trimming cut 5 bases from V and 6 bases from J; bases unmatched to any gene: 0. The CDR3 has 13 amino acids. The germline V gene has CDR1 SGDLS and CDR2 YYNGEE. This chain's CDR3 is CASRGQGNSPLHF. In nucleotides, the CDR3 is TGTGCCAGCAGGGGACAGGGTAATTCACCCCTCCACTTT.

The chain links TRBV21-1 to TRBJ2-6; whether TRBD2, the table's D call, matches the DNA was not checked. TRBV21-1 is deemed a pseudogene. There are 19 residues in the CDR3. The CDR3 here is CASSKDNEGGSSGANVLTF. The CDR3 DNA follows: TGTGCCAGCAGCAAAGATAACGAGGGAGGAAGCTCTGGGGCCAACGTCCTGACTTTC.